This T cell receptor beta chain appears in the sequencing data of a study of blood T cell repertoires in COVID-19 (dated by TCRdb to about 2020). In the study overall: The collaborator samples originated in the United States, Italy and Spain and spanned the acute and convalescent phases of COVID-19. The prospective study material was composed of cDNA or gDNA derived from T cells, B-cell-depleted T cells, or PBMCs. Deeply sampled blood TCRbeta repertoires from subjects exposed to, actively infected with, or recovered from COVID-19 were included in the dataset. The repertoires were made available in a free public database intended to serve as a resource for research on the immune response to SARS-CoV-2. The samples were drawn from the first 160 participants of the ongoing ImmuneRACE study and from 950 to 1,500 subjects provided by 6 global collaborators. Nearly every sample came with metadata listing a de-identified subject ID, COVID-19 status, age in years and sex. HLA class I and class II types, where available, came from metadata supplied by the sample provider rather than from assay-based typing.

Each collaborating institution followed its own protocols to collect whole blood in K2EDTA tubes. For TCRbeta analysis, collaborators shipped samples in one of three forms: frozen whole blood, isolated PBMCs, or DNA extracted from either of those sample types. What the research found in general, with its limitations: The quantity of clinical and demographic metadata differed by source and by participant and was supplied without curation.

The immunoSEQ Assay, a bias-controlled multiplex PCR, was used to amplify TCRbeta CDR3 regions from genomic DNA. The paper's processing steps were these. Within the assay, amplification of reference gene primers was used to estimate how many nucleated cells each sample contained. To quantify the absolute abundance of each unique TCRbeta CDR3 rearrangement, sequence reads were collapsed and filtered. For each sample, productive Simpson clonality was calculated as the square root of Simpson's diversity index over productive rearrangements. TCRdb retrieved this table from immuneACCESS and kept in-frame rearrangements only. Not all clones are present; in checked studies, unresolved V genes account for under half, and no reason is known for the remainder. V, J and clone size reflect that table, while D and trimming were determined from the DNA. The sample table lists about 44,000 clones, about nine tenths of them with a count of one. The ten top clones hold more than 20% of the sample.

This clone has just one count. This clone's antigen is unknown. Per-nucleotide qualities are absent, and no much larger clonotype sits a single base away. Sequencing used peripheral blood. This clonotype originated in a woman of 80 years or more in a cohort sampled during active or convalescent COVID-19.

CDR3 region: CASSLDSAGPGELFF. Here is the DNA: TGTGCCAGCAGCTTGGACAGTGCCGGTCCCGGGGAGCTGTTTTTT. The chain is assembled from TRBV11-2 and TRBJ2-2, and the D gene may be TRBD1, 6 bases matching. CDR1 and CDR2, per the germline V gene, are SGHAT and FQNNGV. Relative to germline, V is 3 bases shorter and J is 6 bases shorter, with 14 bases between their ends. From cysteine to phenylalanine, the CDR3 is 15 amino acids long. This entry keeps only the CDR3 DNA: 45 bases, framed from base 1.